This T cell receptor (beta chain) stems from a study of early T cells in non-severe SARS-CoV-2 infection. Germline assignment: CDR1 SNHLY and CDR2 FYNNEI. The ends were cut back, 4 bases at V and 2 bases at J, with 20 bases in the middle. The CDR3 consists of 17 residues. There are many counts of this clonotype. As part of library construction, unique molecular identifiers were attached to individual cDNA molecules. Each CDR3 protein is one row after TCRdb ran MiXCR on the 5' RACE reads. Of 60,000 or so distinct CDR3 sequences listed, 8.5% to 10% are singletons. The chain joins TRBV2 to TRBJ1-1; D gene ambiguous. This receptor was taken from an adult who was a healthcare worker with PCR-confirmed SARS-CoV-2 infection or an uninfected control (not recorded which). The specimen was whole blood, collected at baseline. The DNA for the CDR3 is TGTGCCAGCAGTGTAAGTTTAGTCCACCGAGCTAACACTGAAGCTTTCTTT. Translating gives CASSVSLVHRANTEAFF.